This T cell receptor (beta chain) was documented in a study of blood T cell repertoires in COVID-19. About the study: Donors in Cohort 3 who had recovered were those with two negative PCRs, healthcare professional clearance, or resolution of their symptoms. The United States, Italy and Spain supplied acute and convalescent COVID-19 samples.

The data were produced by immunoSEQ multiplex PCR, yet TCRdb's version contains in-frame clones alone and is incomplete. This sample has under 150,000 clones; under 90% occur once, and the top ten carry roughly 3.9%. The germline CDR1 and CDR2 sequences are MDHEN and SYDVKM. V lost 3 bases, J lost 7 bases, and 24 bases lay in between. The CDR3 is 18 amino acids. The study drew participants aged roughly 18 to 89 years from some 23 US areas. Membership in each cohort depended on participant-reported clinical history. Sequences were obtained from PBMCs or T cells enriched from blood (not recorded which). This TCR derives from a man over 45 in a cohort exposed to, infected with or recovered from COVID-19 (not recorded which). V is TRBV28 and J is TRBJ2-2; possible D gene TRBD1, 6 bases. The CDR3 reads CASSFRAPGVGWDGELFF. The CDR3 DNA reads TGTGCCAGCAGTTTCCGTGCCCCAGGGGTCGGTTGGGACGGGGAGCTGTTTTTT.